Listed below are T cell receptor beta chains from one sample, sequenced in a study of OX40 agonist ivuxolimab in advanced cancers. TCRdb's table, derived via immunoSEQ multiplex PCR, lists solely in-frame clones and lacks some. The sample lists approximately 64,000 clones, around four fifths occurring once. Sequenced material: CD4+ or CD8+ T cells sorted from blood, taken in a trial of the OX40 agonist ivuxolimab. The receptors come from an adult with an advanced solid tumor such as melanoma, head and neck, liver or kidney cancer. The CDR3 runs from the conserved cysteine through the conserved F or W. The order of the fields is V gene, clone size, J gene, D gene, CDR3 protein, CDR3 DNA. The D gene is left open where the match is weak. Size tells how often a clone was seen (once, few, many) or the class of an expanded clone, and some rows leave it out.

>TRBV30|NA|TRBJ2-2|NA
CAWTVGEGAGELFF
TGTGCCTGGACTGTGGGTGAGGGAGCCGGGGAGCTGTTTTTT
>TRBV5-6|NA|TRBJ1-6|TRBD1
CASSLYGQALSYNSPLHF
TGTGCCAGCAGCTTGTACGGACAGGCCTTATCCTATAATTCACCCCTCCACTTT
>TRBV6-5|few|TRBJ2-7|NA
CASSYSVIGSKHEQYF
TGTGCCAGCAGTTACTCGGTGATCGGGAGTAAACACGAGCAGTACTTC
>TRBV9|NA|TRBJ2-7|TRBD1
CASSLRQGIKYEQYF
TGTGCCAGCAGCCTCCGACAGGGCATCAAATACGAGCAGTACTTC
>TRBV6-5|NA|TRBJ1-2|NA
CASSLRADYGYTF
TGTGCCAGCAGTTTGAGAGCGGACTATGGCTACACCTTC
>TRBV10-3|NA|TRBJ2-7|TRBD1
CAISSRTGWEQYF
TGTGCCATCAGCTCACGGACAGGCTGGGAGCAGTACTTC
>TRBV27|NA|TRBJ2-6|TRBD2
CASSSSFGLAGYSGANVLTF
TGTGCCAGCAGTTCTTCCTTCGGACTAGCCGGATATTCTGGGGCCAACGTCCTGACTTTC
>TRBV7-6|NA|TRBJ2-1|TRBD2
CASSSSGRARNEQFF
TGTGCCAGCAGCTCTAGCGGGAGGGCCCGCAATGAGCAGTTCTTC
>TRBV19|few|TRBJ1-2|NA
CASSDIYYGYTF
TGTGCCAGTAGTGACATATACTATGGCTACACCTTC
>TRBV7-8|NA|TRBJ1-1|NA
CASSLADPRGAFF
TGTGCCAGCAGCTTAGCGGACCCCCGAGGGGCTTTCTTT
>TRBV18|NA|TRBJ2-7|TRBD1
CASSPQGQDYEQYF
TGTGCCAGCTCACCCCAGGGACAGGACTACGAGCAGTACTTC
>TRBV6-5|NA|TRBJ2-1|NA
CATSLEAGEQFF
TGTGCCACCTCCTTAGAGGCGGGTGAGCAGTTCTTC
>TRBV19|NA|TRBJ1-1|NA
CASSPYSPVTGYTEAFF
TGTGCCAGTAGTCCCTACTCCCCCGTGACAGGCTACACTGAAGCTTTCTTT
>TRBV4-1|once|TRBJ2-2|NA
CASSQRSGGELFF
TGCGCCAGCAGCCAAAGGTCTGGCGGGGAGCTGTTTTTT
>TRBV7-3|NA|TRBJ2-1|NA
CASSSRWGLYNEQFF
TGTGCCAGCAGCTCGCGATGGGGCCTGTACAATGAGCAGTTCTTC
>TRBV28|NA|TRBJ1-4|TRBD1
CAGSNRGFGEKLFF
TGTGCCGGATCGAACAGGGGGTTTGGGGAAAAACTGTTTTTT
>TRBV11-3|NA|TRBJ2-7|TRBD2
CASSSIAGEQYF
TGTGCCAGCAGCTCTATAGCGGGTGAGCAGTACTTC
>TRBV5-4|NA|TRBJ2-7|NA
CASSPRDRGAYEQYF
TGTGCCAGCAGCCCCCGGGACCGAGGGGCCTACGAGCAGTACTTC
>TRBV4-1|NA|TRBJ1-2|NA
CASSQADSPGYGYTF
TGCGCCAGCAGCCAAGCTGACAGTCCTGGCTATGGCTACACCTTC
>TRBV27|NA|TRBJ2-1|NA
CASSPPPRVFSYNEQFF
TGTGCCAGCAGTCCTCCACCGCGAGTTTTCTCCTACAATGAGCAGTTCTTC
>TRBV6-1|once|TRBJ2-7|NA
CASRGASYEQYF
TGTGCCAGCAGGGGCGCCTCCTACGAGCAGTACTTC
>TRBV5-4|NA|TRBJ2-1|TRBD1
CASSSQGVYNEQFF
TGTGCCAGCAGCTCACAGGGGGTCTACAATGAGCAGTTCTTC
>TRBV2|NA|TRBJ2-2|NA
CASRIGAGELFF
TGTGCCAGCAGAATTGGTGCCGGGGAGCTGTTTTTT
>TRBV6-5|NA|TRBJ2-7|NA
CASSRSATYEQYF
TGTGCCAGCAGTAGGTCTGCTACCTACGAGCAGTACTTC
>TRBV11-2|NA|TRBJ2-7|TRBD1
CASSLGGTGAYEQYF
TGTGCCAGCAGCTTAGGGGGGACAGGGGCATACGAGCAGTACTTC
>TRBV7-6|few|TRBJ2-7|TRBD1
CASSLVQGSSYEQYF
TGTGCCAGCAGCTTAGTACAGGGGAGCTCCTACGAGCAGTACTTC
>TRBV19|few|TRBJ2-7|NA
CASSIDGGSVAEQYF
TGTGCCAGTAGTATAGACGGCGGGTCTGTCGCCGAGCAGTACTTC
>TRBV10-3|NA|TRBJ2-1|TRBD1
CAISGARGHNEQFF
TGTGCCATCAGTGGGGCCAGGGGGCACAATGAGCAGTTCTTC
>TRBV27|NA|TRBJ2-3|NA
CASSTGIAVITDTQYF
TGTGCCAGCAGCACCGGTATAGCGGTAATCACAGATACGCAGTATTTT
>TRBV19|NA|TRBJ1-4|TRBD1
CASSLAGQGDEKLFF
TGTGCCAGTAGTCTCGCAGGACAGGGTGATGAAAAACTGTTTTTT
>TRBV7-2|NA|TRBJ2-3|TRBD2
CASSPYGRTSTDTQYF
TGTGCCAGCTCCCCCTACGGGAGGACTAGCACAGATACGCAGTATTTT
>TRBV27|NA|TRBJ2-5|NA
CASSLRMGAAQETQYF
TGTGCCAGCAGTTTACGAATGGGTGCGGCACAAGAGACCCAGTACTTC
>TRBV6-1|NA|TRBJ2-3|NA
CASRLRWSSTDTQYF
TGTGCCAGCAGACTAAGATGGTCCTCCACAGATACGCAGTATTTT
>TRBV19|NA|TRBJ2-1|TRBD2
CASSKAGELYNEQFF
TGTGCCAGTAGTAAAGCGGGAGAGCTGTACAATGAGCAGTTCTTC
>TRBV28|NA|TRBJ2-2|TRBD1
CASSSERTGDTGELFF
TGTGCCAGCAGTTCAGAACGGACAGGGGACACCGGGGAGCTGTTTTTT
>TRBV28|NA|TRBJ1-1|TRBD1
CASSDRGGTEAFF
TGTGCCAGCTCGGACAGGGGCGGAACTGAAGCTTTCTTT
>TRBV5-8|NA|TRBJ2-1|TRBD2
CASTRLAGSGVDEQFF
TGTGCCAGCACCCGACTAGCGGGATCTGGGGTCGATGAGCAGTTCTTC